These 18 T cell receptor beta chains originate from one sample sequenced in a study of T cell responses to AZD1222 COVID-19 vaccine. Profiled with immunoSEQ multiplex PCR; TCRdb holds only in-frame clones, not every one. The table shows approximately 220,000 clones, with approximately 94% occurring only once. The sequenced sample was peripheral blood, obtained on day 0 of MenACWY control vaccination. The receptors come from an adult in good health.

The CDR3 nucleotides are TGTGCCAGCTCACTCTACGGGGGGGAAAAACTGTTTTTT. Residues: CASSLYGGEKLFF. This chain uses TRBV18 with TRBJ1-4; maybe TRBD1 (5 bases). V was clipped by 4 bases and J by 8 bases, with 11 bases between them. The CDR3 spans 13 residues. The germline CDR1 and CDR2 sequences are KGHSH and LQKENI.

The chain combines TRBV6-5 with TRBJ2-7, with D possibly TRBD1 on 6 matching bases. Trimming removed 7 bases at V and 3 bases at J, with 10 bases between. The germline V gene has CDR1 MNHEY and CDR2 SVGAGI. The CDR3 has 12 residues. CDR3 in amino acids: CASNRQVYEQYF. Here the CDR3 DNA reads TGTGCCAGCAACCGACAGGTCTACGAGCAGTACTTC.

V and J are TRBV2 and TRBJ2-3, with 11 bases aligning to TRBD2. V shed 7 bases, J shed 3 bases, and the junction held 9 bases outside the gene matches. CDR3 length equals 16 residues. Germline CDR1 is SNHLY and CDR2 is FYNNEI. This chain's CDR3 is CASTKRTSGGTDTQYF. In DNA form, the CDR3 reads TGTGCCAGCACCAAAAGAACTAGCGGGGGAACAGATACGCAGTATTTT.

This chain links TRBV7-8 with TRBJ2-7; possibly TRBD2 for D (6 bases). The CDR3 has 17 amino acids. V dropped 0 bases and J dropped 4 bases, with 19 bases sitting between them. Germline V gives CDR1 SGHVS, CDR2 FQNEAQ. CDR3 in amino acids: CASSLAGGTPLSYEQYF. CDR3 coding DNA: TGTGCCAGCAGCTTAGCGGGAGGAACCCCACTCTCTTACGAGCAGTACTTC.

This clone was seen a few times. The chain uses TRBV5-6 and TRBJ2-2; D remains ambiguous. Germline CDR1 is SGHDT and CDR2 is YYEEEE. This CDR3 has 12 amino acids. V gave up 4 bases and J gave up 4 bases, with 5 bases separating them. The CDR3 coding sequence is TGTGCCAGCAGCAGACTCACCGGGGAGCTGTTTTTT. It translates to CASSRLTGELFF.

The chain employs TRBV6-1 and TRBJ2-7, with D uncertain. The CDR3 totals 13 residues. Germline loops: CDR1 MNHNS, CDR2 SASEGT. V lost 2 bases and J 2 bases, leaving 7 bases between the germline ends. CDR3 amino acids: CASSETHTYEQYF. The CDR3 coding sequence is TGTGCCAGCAGTGAAACACATACCTACGAGCAGTACTTC.

The chain recombines TRBV13 with TRBJ1-2, with 12 nucleotides matching TRBD1. Germline-derived CDR1 and CDR2 are PRHDT and FYEKMQ (reference sequence). The J segment lost 5 bases and the V segment lost 6 bases, leaving 10 bases of the junction unmatched. The CDR3 is 16 amino acids. The CDR3 loop reads CASSYAGTGGRYGYTF. DNA of the CDR3: TGTGCCAGCAGTTATGCCGGGACAGGGGGCCGGTATGGCTACACCTTC.

The CDR3 sequence is CASSPNQGRNYGYTF. For the CDR3, the DNA is TGTGCCAGCAGCCCGAACCAGGGGCGCAACTATGGCTACACCTTC. This chain joins TRBV6-2 or TRBV6-3 and TRBJ1-2; D perhaps matches TRBD1 (6 bases). Germline V gives CDR1 MNHEY, CDR2 SVGEGT. V was cut by 6 bases and J by 2 bases, with 16 bases left in between. CDR3 size: 15 residues.

The CDR3 nucleotides read TGTGCCAGCAGAGAGACAGCCTCCTATAATTCACCCCTCCACTTT. This translates into CASRETASYNSPLHF. The J gene is TRBJ1-6, the V gene TRBV2; D is possibly TRBD1 (5 bases). The CDR3 contains 15 residues. V lost 6 bases to trimming and J lost 0 bases, with 9 bases between them. Per germline, CDR1 SNHLY and CDR2 FYNNEI.

The chain joins TRBV28 to TRBJ1-2; weak D call: TRBD1 (6 bases). Per the germline V gene, CDR1 is MDHEN and CDR2 is SYDVKM. V was trimmed by 1 base and J by 8 bases, leaving 17 bases between them. The CDR3 has 15 residues. The CDR3 bases are TGTGCCAGCAGTTTATCGGCAGGGGTCAACATCGGCTACACCTTC. Amino acid sequence: CASSLSAGVNIGYTF.

The gene calls are TRBV6-5 and TRBJ1-5; D is perhaps TRBD1 (5 bases). This CDR3 region has 14 residues. Trimming removed 2 bases at V and 2 bases at J, with 7 bases between. Germline V CDR1 and CDR2: MNHEY, SVGAGI. The CDR3 coding sequence is TGTGCCAGCAGTTACGTGGGGGGCAATCAGCCCCAGCATTTT. Translated: CASSYVGGNQPQHF.

V and J are TRBV28 and TRBJ1-2; D remains ambiguous. V was trimmed by 5 bases and J by 4 bases, leaving 14 bases between them. The germline V gene has CDR1 MDHEN and CDR2 SYDVKM. This CDR3 comprises 14 residues. CDR3 amino acids: CASSATGLTYGYTF. The CDR3 nucleotides read TGTGCCAGCAGTGCCACCGGGCTTACCTATGGCTACACCTTC.

DNA of the CDR3: TGTGCCAGCAGGGGGGGACCCCTTCTTCAAGAGACCCAGTACTTC. This encodes CASRGGPLLQETQYF. The rearrangement links TRBV27 to TRBJ2-5; TRBD2 might be the D (6 bases). The V end was cut by 6 bases, the J end by 2 bases, with 16 bases between. The germline V gene has CDR1 MNHEY and CDR2 SMNVEV (reference sequence). CDR3 length: 15 amino acids.

The rearrangement links TRBV5-1 to TRBJ1-4, with TRBD1 matching over 8 bases. CDR3 size: 16 residues. The junction had 7 bases not matched to a gene; V was cut back by 0 bases and J by 6 bases. CDR1 and CDR2 (germline): SGHRS, YFSETQ. Here the CDR3 DNA reads TGCGCCAGCAGCTTGGTAGGACAGGGCAGGGATGAAAAACTGTTTTTT. Encoded protein: CASSLVGQGRDEKLFF.

This chain joins TRBV29-1 and TRBJ1-3; D unresolved. The CDR3 extends over 13 amino acids. Germline lookup yields CDR1 SQVTM and CDR2 ANQGSEA. V lost 4 bases, J lost 4 bases, and 11 bases lay in between. CDR3 loop: CSVGGTSGNTIYF. CDR3 DNA: TGCAGCGTTGGAGGAACGTCGGGAAACACCATATATTTT.

This sequence joins TRBV27 and TRBJ1-6, with 7 bases matching TRBD1. CDR3 length equals 15 residues. From germline, CDR1 is MNHEY and CDR2 SMNVEV (reference sequence). V dropped 5 bases and J dropped 10; count of bases not matched to a gene: 11. The CDR3 coding sequence is TGTGCCAGCAGTCCCTTCAGGGGGGGAGGATCACCCCTCCACTTT. This gives the protein CASSPFRGGGSPLHF.

This clone was found a few times. The chain is built from TRBV11-2 and TRBJ2-4; 9 nucleotides line up with TRBD2. After removal of 5 bases from V and 0 bases from J, the junction contained 14 bases not matched to a gene. The germline gives CDR1 SGHAT, CDR2 FQNNGV. CDR3 length: 19 amino acids. The CDR3 DNA reads as TGTGCCAGCAGCCCCCTAGCGGGGAGGTCTCCGCTAGCCAAAAACATTCAGTACTTC. This sequence encodes CASSPLAGRSPLAKNIQYF.

The CDR3 spells CASRQGTGSPLHF. CDR3 DNA sequence: TGTGCCAGTCGACAGGGTACCGGTTCACCCCTCCACTTT. The chain joins TRBV12-3 or TRBV12-4 to TRBJ1-6; 7 nucleotides line up with TRBD1. The CDR3 runs 13 residues. J gave up 9 bases and V 9 bases, and 8 bases lay outside the gene matches.